Following are 21 T cell receptor beta chains from one sample sequenced in a study of control samples from healthy donors and cancer patients. TCRdb's copy holds only in-frame clones and misses some; the assay was immunoSEQ multiplex PCR. The profile covers fewer than 85,000 clones, with about nine tenths appearing a single time and about 15% taken by the ten largest. Specimen: blood. These TCRs come from a man aged 25 to 40 in good health.

V gene TRBV2 combines with J gene TRBJ1-4, with D hard to call. The CDR3 is 13 residues long. The germline V and J ends were trimmed by 7 bases and 5 bases, with 11 bases remaining between them. Per the germline V gene, CDR1 is SNHLY and CDR2 is FYNNEI. The CDR3 nucleotides read TGTGCCAGCAAGAAAGTCTTCAATGAAAAACTGTTTTTT. Residues: CASKKVFNEKLFF.

The chain recombines TRBV3-1 (or the pseudogene TRBV3-2) with TRBJ2-7, with 7 bases that match TRBD2. V gave up 5 bases and J gave up 5 bases; unmatched junction bases: 9. Germline CDR1 LGHDT, CDR2 YNNKEL (reference sequence). This CDR3 contains 14 residues. CDR3 amino acids: CASSAGLGGDEQYF. DNA for the CDR3: TGTGCCAGCAGCGCCGGACTAGGCGGCGACGAGCAGTACTTC.

This chain joins TRBV28 and TRBJ1-3; D ambiguous. The V end was cut by 5 bases, the J end by 7 bases, with 15 bases between. The CDR3 is 14 amino acids. The V gene's germline CDR1 is MDHEN and CDR2 SYDVKM. CDR3 protein: CASSPFRAWNTIYF. The CDR3 nucleotides are TGTGCCAGCAGTCCCTTTAGGGCTTGGAACACCATATATTTT. The complete variable domain, with remaining parts taken from reference TRBV28 and TRBJ1-3, reads DVKVTQSSRYLVKRTGEKVFLECVQDMDHENMFWYRQDPGLGLRLIYFSYDVKMKEKGDIPEGYSVSREKKERFSLILESASTNQTSMYLCASSPFRAWNTIYFGEGSWLTVV.

The chain joins TRBV3-1 (or the pseudogene TRBV3-2) to TRBJ1-1; D gene unclear. The CDR3 totals 13 residues. Germline V lookup: CDR1 LGHDT, CDR2 YNNKEL (reference sequence). Between the trimmed V and J ends, which lost 0 bases and 7 bases, there was a span of 9 bases. The CDR3 nucleotides read TGTGCCAGCAGCCAAGATGGTCGGGGTGAAGCTTTCTTT. Translation gives CASSQDGRGEAFF.

The chain is built from TRBV5-5 and TRBJ1-1; TRBD1 agrees at 7 bases. V shed 0 bases and J 1 base; nucleotides not matched to a gene: 6. Germline V CDR1 and CDR2: SGHKS, YYEKEE (reference sequence). This CDR3 spans 16 amino acids. As DNA, the CDR3 is TGTGCCAGCAGCTTGGGTTCAGGGGGAGGGAACACTGAAGCTTTCTTT. The encoded protein is CASSLGSGGGNTEAFF.

This sequence joins TRBV11-3 and TRBJ2-5; D gene unclear. V lost 5 bases and J 1 base, leaving 11 bases between the germline ends. The CDR3 extends over 14 amino acids. CDR1 is SGHNT and CDR2 is YENEEA in the germline V gene. The CDR3 DNA reads TGTGCCAGCAGCCCCCTCGGCAGCCAAGAGACCCAGTACTTC. Translation gives CASSPLGSQETQYF.

V gene TRBV6-6 combines with J gene TRBJ2-3, with 10 nucleotides matching TRBD1. V trimming: 6 bases; J trimming: 6 bases; junction bases outside the gene matches: 9. This CDR3 has 15 amino acids. Per germline, CDR1 MNHNY and CDR2 SVGAGI (reference sequence). Written as DNA, the CDR3 is TGTGCCAGCAGGCCGGGACAGGGGCCTTCGGATACGCAGTATTTT. Translation: CASRPGQGPSDTQYF.

The V and J genes are TRBV5-1 and TRBJ1-1; TRBD1 matches 9 bases. Germline CDR1 reads SGHRS; CDR2 reads YFSETQ. Trimming removed 4 bases from V and 8 bases from J; junction bases left unmatched: 6. This CDR3 is built from 13 residues. CDR3 region: CASSGGQGVEAFF. The CDR3 nucleotides are TGCGCCAGCAGCGGGGGACAGGGAGTGGAAGCTTTCTTT.

The chain's CDR3 is CSVEASNGQLKETQYF. CDR3 sequence (DNA): TGCAGCGTTGAAGCAAGTAATGGACAGCTAAAAGAGACCCAGTACTTC. V and J are TRBV29-1 and TRBJ2-5, with D possibly matching TRBD1 (6 bases). V was cut by 1 base and J by 3 bases, with 18 bases left in between. The germline V gene encodes CDR1 SQVTM and CDR2 ANQGSEA. The CDR3 is 16 amino acids.

V usage is TRBV6-6 and J usage is TRBJ2-1; the D is unclear. V gave up 6 bases and J gave up 6 bases, with 12 bases separating them. Germline assignment: CDR1 MNHNY and CDR2 SVGAGI (reference sequence). The CDR3 consists of 13 residues. The CDR3 nucleotides are TGTGCCAGCAGACAGCTTGCTGGCAATGAGCAGTTCTTC. The encoded protein is CASRQLAGNEQFF.

V gene TRBV6-5 combines with J gene TRBJ1-5; no definite D call. Trimming stripped 5 bases from V and 5 bases from J, with 10 bases between. CDR1 is MNHEY and CDR2 is SVGAGI in the germline V gene. CDR3 length: 13 amino acids. The CDR3 sequence: CASSRRADQPQHF. The CDR3 nucleotides are TGTGCCAGCAGTCGAAGAGCGGATCAGCCCCAGCATTTT.

This rearrangement joins TRBV5-1 to TRBJ2-1; no clear D. From germline, CDR1 is SGHRS and CDR2 YFSETQ. There are 13 residues in the CDR3. With 0 bases removed from V and 6 bases from J, the gap between germline ends came to 7 bases. This CDR3 is CASSLGQPNEQFF. The CDR3 nucleotides are TGCGCCAGCAGCTTGGGGCAGCCCAATGAGCAGTTCTTC.

As concerns this clone: Other DNA sequences in this sample translate to the same CDR3. The gene calls are TRBV21-1 and TRBJ1-3; the D call of TRBD1 is as the table states it, not checked on the DNA. TRBV21-1 is shown as a pseudogene. This CDR3 contains 19 residues. CDR3: CASSKSGTGGATGGNTIYF. DNA of the CDR3: TGTGCCAGCAGCAAATCAGGGACAGGGGGCGCGACAGGAGGGAACACCATATATTTT.

The chain is built from TRBV3-1 (or the pseudogene TRBV3-2) and TRBJ2-3, with 8 bases that match TRBD2. The CDR3 has 15 amino acids. Per germline, CDR1 LGHDT and CDR2 YNNKEL (reference sequence). Losses at the gene ends were 8 bases for V and 2 bases for J; bases not matched to a gene: 9. The DNA of the CDR3 is TGTGCCAGCGCCTTAGCGGGGACAACCACAGATACGCAGTATTTT. Protein: CASALAGTTTDTQYF.

J is TRBJ2-7 and V is TRBV5-1; TRBD2 is a possible D gene (5 bases). CDR1 is SGHRS and CDR2 is YFSETQ in the germline V gene. The CDR3 spans 12 residues. V was cut by 6 bases and J by 3 bases, with 10 bases left in between. The CDR3 is CASTGRGYEQYF. The CDR3 DNA reads TGCGCCAGCACTGGACGGGGCTACGAGCAGTACTTC.

This chain joins TRBV13 and TRBJ2-7, with a tentative D call TRBD2 (5 bases). CDR3 length: 17 residues. The V gene's germline CDR1 is PRHDT and CDR2 FYEKMQ (reference sequence). V was clipped by 0 bases and J by 1 base, with 16 bases between them. The CDR3: CASSLGRGRLRSYEQYF. Here the CDR3 DNA reads TGTGCCAGCAGCTTAGGAAGAGGGCGATTGAGGTCCTACGAGCAGTACTTC.

This clone was observed a few times. V gene TRBV7-9 combines with J gene TRBJ1-4; D might be TRBD1 (6 bases). Trimming cost V 1 base and J 5 bases, with 11 bases left between them. The CDR3 is 15 amino acids. Germline loops: CDR1 SEHNR, CDR2 FQNEAQ (reference sequence). CDR3 nucleotides: TGTGCCAGCAGCTTAGTCGCAGGGGTAAATGAAAAACTGTTTTTT. This encodes CASSLVAGVNEKLFF.

V and J are TRBV10-3 and TRBJ2-1; tentatively, D is TRBD1 or TRBD2 (6 bases each). The CDR3 has 13 residues. Germline lookup yields CDR1 ENHRY and CDR2 SYGVKD. V lost 6 bases to trimming and J lost 9 bases, with 15 bases between them. The chain's CDR3 is CAIRPKEGGEQFF. The DNA for the CDR3 is TGTGCCATCAGACCTAAGGAGGGGGGTGAGCAGTTCTTC.

This rearrangement joins TRBV28 to TRBJ2-1; D remains ambiguous. Germline CDR1 reads MDHEN; CDR2 reads SYDVKM. This CDR3 has 12 amino acids. V was trimmed by 2 bases and J by 9 bases, leaving 8 bases between them. CDR3 in amino acids: CASSLRSREQFF. CDR3 bases: TGTGCCAGCAGTTTAAGGAGTCGTGAGCAGTTCTTC. The variable domain in full, completed from reference TRBV28 and TRBJ2-1, reads DVKVTQSSRYLVKRTGEKVFLECVQDMDHENMFWYRQDPGLGLRLIYFSYDVKMKEKGDIPEGYSVSREKKERFSLILESASTNQTSMYLCASSLRSREQFFGPGTRLTVL.

This chain uses TRBV27 with TRBJ2-7; 8 bases map to TRBD1. V dropped 6 bases and J dropped 1; count of bases not matched to a gene: 11. Germline V gene data show CDR1 as MNHEY and CDR2 as SMNVEV (reference sequence). This CDR3 has 16 residues. The CDR3 coding sequence is TGTGCCAGCAGGCTTAGCCCGGGACAGGCGTCCTACGAGCAGTACTTC. Its translation: CASRLSPGQASYEQYF.

The chain is built from TRBV9 and TRBJ2-7; no definite D call. Trimming shortened V by 3 bases and J by 2 bases, and 12 bases separated the two germline ends. Germline V gene data show CDR1 as SGDLS and CDR2 as YYNGEE. The CDR3 totals 14 residues. In DNA form, the CDR3 reads TGTGCCAGCAGCGCCTCCCGAGAGGCCTACGAGCAGTACTTC. It encodes CASSASREAYEQYF.